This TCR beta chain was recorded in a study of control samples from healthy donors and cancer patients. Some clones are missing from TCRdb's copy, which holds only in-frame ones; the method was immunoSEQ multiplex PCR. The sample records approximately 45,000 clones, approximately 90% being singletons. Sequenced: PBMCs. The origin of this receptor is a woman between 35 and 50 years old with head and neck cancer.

The DNA of the CDR3 is TGTGCCAGCTCACCAACGGGACAAAGCAGTTCACCCCTCCACTTT. Its translation is CASSPTGQSSSPLHF. The rearrangement links TRBV18 to TRBJ1-6; a weak D match, TRBD1 (6 bases). With 2 bases removed from V and 9 bases from J, the gap between germline ends came to 14 bases. The germline V gene has CDR1 KGHSH and CDR2 LQKENI. This CDR3 is 15 amino acids long.